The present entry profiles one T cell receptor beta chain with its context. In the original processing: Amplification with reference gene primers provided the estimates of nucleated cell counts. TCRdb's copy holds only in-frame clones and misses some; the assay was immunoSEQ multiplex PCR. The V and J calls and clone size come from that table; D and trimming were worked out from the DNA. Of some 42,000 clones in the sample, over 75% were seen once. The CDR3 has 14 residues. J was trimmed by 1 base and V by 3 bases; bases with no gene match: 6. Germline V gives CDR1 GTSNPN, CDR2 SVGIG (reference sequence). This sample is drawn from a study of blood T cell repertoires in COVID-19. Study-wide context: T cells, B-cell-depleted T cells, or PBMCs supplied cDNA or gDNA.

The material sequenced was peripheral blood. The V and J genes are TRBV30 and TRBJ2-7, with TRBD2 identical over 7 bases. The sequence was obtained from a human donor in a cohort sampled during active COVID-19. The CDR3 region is CAWSRSGASYEQYF. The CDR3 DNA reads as TGTGCCTGGAGCCGAAGCGGGGCTTCCTACGAGCAGTACTTC.